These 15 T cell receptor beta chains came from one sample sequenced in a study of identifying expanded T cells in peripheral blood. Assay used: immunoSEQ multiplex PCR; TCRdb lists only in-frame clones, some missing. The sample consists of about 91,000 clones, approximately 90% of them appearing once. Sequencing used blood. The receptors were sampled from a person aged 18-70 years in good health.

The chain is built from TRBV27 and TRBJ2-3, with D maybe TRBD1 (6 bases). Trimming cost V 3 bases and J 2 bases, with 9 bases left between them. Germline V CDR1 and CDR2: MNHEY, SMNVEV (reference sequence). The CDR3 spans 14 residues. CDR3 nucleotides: TGTGCCAGCAGTTTGCAGGGGAACACAGATACGCAGTATTTT. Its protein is CASSLQGNTDTQYF.

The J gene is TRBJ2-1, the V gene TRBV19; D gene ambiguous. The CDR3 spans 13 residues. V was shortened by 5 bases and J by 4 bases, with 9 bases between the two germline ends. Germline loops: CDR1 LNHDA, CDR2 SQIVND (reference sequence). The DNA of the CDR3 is TGTGCCAGTAGTTCGTCATTTTACAATGAGCAGTTCTTC. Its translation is CASSSSFYNEQFF.

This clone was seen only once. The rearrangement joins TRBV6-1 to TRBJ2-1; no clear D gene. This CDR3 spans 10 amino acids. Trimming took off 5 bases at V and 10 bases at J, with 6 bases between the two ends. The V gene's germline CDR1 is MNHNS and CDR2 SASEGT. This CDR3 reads CASSSREQFF. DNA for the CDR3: TGTGCCAGCAGTTCCCGCGAGCAGTTCTTC.

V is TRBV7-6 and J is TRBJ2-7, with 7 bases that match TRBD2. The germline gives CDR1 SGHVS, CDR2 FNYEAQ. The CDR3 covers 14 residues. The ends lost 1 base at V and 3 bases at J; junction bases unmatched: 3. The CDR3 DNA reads TGTGCCAGCAGCTTAGATGGCGGGGGCTACGAGCAGTACTTC. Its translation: CASSLDGGGYEQYF.

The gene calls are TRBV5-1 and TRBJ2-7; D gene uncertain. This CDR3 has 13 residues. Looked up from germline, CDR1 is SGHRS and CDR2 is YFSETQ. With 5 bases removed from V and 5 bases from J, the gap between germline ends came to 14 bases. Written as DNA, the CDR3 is TGCGCCAGCAGTAGGGTAGTCGCGCACGAGCAGTACTTC. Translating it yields CASSRVVAHEQYF.

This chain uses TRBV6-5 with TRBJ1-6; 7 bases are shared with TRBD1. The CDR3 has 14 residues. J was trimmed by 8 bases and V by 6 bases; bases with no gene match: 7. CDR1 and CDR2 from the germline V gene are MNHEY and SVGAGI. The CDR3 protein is CASSRGQAYSPLHF. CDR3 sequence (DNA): TGTGCCAGCAGCCGCGGACAGGCCTATTCACCCCTCCACTTT.

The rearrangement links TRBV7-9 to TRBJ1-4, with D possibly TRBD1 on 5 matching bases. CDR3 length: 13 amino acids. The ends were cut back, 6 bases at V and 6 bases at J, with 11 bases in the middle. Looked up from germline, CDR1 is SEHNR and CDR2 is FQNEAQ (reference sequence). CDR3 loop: CASSEWGHEKLFF. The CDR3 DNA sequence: TGTGCCAGCAGTGAGTGGGGCCATGAAAAACTGTTTTTT.

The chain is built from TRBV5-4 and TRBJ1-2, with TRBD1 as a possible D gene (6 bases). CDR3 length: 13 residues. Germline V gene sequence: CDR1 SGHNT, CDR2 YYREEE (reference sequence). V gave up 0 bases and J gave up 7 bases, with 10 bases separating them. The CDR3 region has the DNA TGTGCCAGCAGCTTGGTGGGGGCCGGTGGCTACACCTTC. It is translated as CASSLVGAGGYTF.

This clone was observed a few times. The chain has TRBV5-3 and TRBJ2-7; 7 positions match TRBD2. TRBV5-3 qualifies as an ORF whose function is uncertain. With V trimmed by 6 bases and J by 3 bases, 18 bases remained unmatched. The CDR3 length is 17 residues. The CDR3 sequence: CARKWAGEAANDYEQYF. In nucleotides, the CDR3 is TGTGCCAGAAAATGGGCGGGGGAGGCAGCGAACGACTACGAGCAGTACTTC.

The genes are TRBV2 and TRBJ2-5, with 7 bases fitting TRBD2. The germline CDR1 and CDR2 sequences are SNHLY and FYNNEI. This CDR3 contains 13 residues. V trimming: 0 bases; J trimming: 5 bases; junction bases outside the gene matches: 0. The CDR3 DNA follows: TGTGCCAGCAGTGAAGCGCGGGGGGAGACCCAGTACTTC. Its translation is CASSEARGETQYF.

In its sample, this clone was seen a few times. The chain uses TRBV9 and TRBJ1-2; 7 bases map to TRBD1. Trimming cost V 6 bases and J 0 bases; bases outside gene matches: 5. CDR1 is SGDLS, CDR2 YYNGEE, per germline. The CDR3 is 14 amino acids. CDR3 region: CASNPGQTNYGYTF. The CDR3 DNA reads TGTGCCAGCAACCCGGGACAGACTAACTATGGCTACACCTTC.

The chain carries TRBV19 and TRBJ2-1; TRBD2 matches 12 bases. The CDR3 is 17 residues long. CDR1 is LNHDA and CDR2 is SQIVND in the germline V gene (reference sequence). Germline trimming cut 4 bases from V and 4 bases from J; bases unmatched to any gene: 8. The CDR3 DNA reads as TGTGCCAGTAGTAGGACTAGCGGGGCAAATCTATACAATGAGCAGTTCTTC. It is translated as CASSRTSGANLYNEQFF.

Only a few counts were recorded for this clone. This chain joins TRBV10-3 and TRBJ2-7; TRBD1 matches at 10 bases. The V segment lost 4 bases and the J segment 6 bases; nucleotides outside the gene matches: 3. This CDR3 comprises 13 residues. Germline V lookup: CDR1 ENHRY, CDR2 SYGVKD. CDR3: CAISGGQGREQYF. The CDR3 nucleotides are TGTGCCATCAGTGGGGGACAGGGGCGCGAGCAGTACTTC.

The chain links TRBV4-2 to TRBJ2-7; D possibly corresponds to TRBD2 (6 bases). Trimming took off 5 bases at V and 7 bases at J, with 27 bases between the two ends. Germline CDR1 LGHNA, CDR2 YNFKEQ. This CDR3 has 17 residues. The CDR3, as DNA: TGTGCCAGCAGCTTAGACGATCGGGGTCCACGAGCGGGTGAGCAGTACTTC. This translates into CASSLDDRGPRAGEQYF.

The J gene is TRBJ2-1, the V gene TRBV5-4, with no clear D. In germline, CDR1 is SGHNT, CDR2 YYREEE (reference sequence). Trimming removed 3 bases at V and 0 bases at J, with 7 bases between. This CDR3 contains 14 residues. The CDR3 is CASSSRASYNEQFF. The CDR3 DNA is TGTGCCAGCAGCTCACGGGCCTCCTACAATGAGCAGTTCTTC. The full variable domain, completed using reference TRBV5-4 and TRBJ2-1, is ETGVTQSPTHLIKTRGQQVTLRCSSQSGHNTVSWYQQALGQGPQFIFQYYREEENGRGNFPPRFSGLQFPNYSSELNVNALELDDSALYLCASSSRASYNEQFFGPGTRLTVL.